Reported below is one TCR beta chain. Its antigen is currently unknown. The germline CDR1 and CDR2 sequences are MNHEY and SMNVEV (reference sequence). This CDR3 is built from 15 residues. The V end was cut by 6 bases, the J end by 0 bases, with 14 bases between. The sample belongs to a study of blood T cells in healthy people across ages. Overall study findings and caveats: Higher diversity and more naive CD4+ cells were features of long-lived donors, compared to aged donors. In these data, TCR beta diversity tracked strongly with naive T cell percentage.

The authors ran a second PCR of roughly 6 to 12 cycles using a sample-barcoded 5' primer and a J-beta primer mix. TCRdb reanalysed the 5' RACE reads using MiXCR and keeps one entry per CDR3 protein. This sample has 1.5 million to 2 million distinct CDR3 sequences, with about 32% found just once. This clonotype was sampled from a woman aged 30 to 39 in good health. This chain joins TRBV27 and TRBJ1-2; D ambiguous. Source material: blood. CDR3 residues: CASSPRPYSNYGYTF. For the CDR3, the DNA is TGTGCCAGCAGCCCCCGCCCGTACTCTAACTATGGCTACACCTTC.